The clone carrying this T cell receptor beta chain was recorded a few times. Its specificity is unknown. The sample originates from a study of metastatic and nonmetastatic thyroid tumors. In the study overall: Comparative analysis of repertoires was undertaken across blood and tumor or nodule tissue obtained from malignant and benign thyroid patients.

The authors' processing: A papillary thyroid cancer distant-metastasis classifier was built from CDR3 differences across clinicopathological groups. TCRdb re-analyzed the PCR reads using MiXCR. For this entry, the V and J calls and clone size follow TCRdb and not the study's own pipeline. Here the sample spans fewer than 70,000 clones, under 30% being singletons. Study conclusions and caveats: Relative to benign nodules, malignant thyroid tumors were reportedly characterized by significantly elevated TCR beta diversity in blood and tumor.

Until they underwent thyroid surgery, no patient had received any treatment. The CDR3 sequence is 15 residues long. Germline CDR1 SGHAT, CDR2 FQNNGV. The J segment lost 6 bases and the V segment lost 2 bases, leaving 9 bases of the junction unmatched. Input material: blood. This chain joins TRBV11-2 and TRBJ1-2, with 7 bases that match TRBD1. The TCR was taken from a female donor with papillary thyroid cancer or a benign thyroid nodule (not recorded which). Some clones in this sample may be carry-over from other donors' samples. CDR3 coding DNA: TGTGCCAGCAGCTTAACTAGGAGTACAGGGGATGGCTACACCTTC. It is translated as CASSLTRSTGDGYTF. The complete variable domain, with remaining parts taken from reference TRBV11-2 and TRBJ1-2, reads EAGVAQSPRYKIIEKRQSVAFWCNPISGHATLYWYQQILGQGPKLLIQFQNNGVVDDSQLPKDRFSAERLKGVDSTLKIQPAKLEDSAVYLCASSLTRSTGDGYTFGSGTRLTVV.